This T cell receptor beta chain was identified in a study of cytomegalovirus exposure and HLA in healthy donors. On this clone: Its antigen is as yet unknown.

Study results and caveats: The authors later found TCR association rates varying by HLA locus, with DRB1 most and HLA-C fewest. Three chains linked to CMV were shown in vitro to be specific for CMV antigens. Judged likely to be a sequencing artifact was a cluster of highly shared sequence variants.

In the PCR, 60 Vbeta and 13 Jbeta primers were used. The protocol was immunoSEQ multiplex PCR, while the TCRdb copy is restricted to in-frame clones and leaves out a portion. The table includes under 200,000 clones, approximately 70% detected once. Germline V gene lookup returns CDR1 MGHDK and CDR2 SYGVNS. CDR3 length equals 17 residues. Between the trimmed V and J ends, which lost 2 bases and 9 bases, there was a span of 25 bases. Participants comprised healthy donors of bone marrow. The sequence derives from a woman between 18 and 29 years old in good health and CMV-seropositive. Sequencing used PBMCs. The chain uses TRBV25-1 and TRBJ1-1, with D possibly being TRBD1 (5 bases). CDR3 bases: TGTGCCAGCAGTGAAAAAGGAGGGTTGGGCCCTCAGGGCAAAGCTTTCTTT. This sequence encodes CASSEKGGLGPQGKAFF.